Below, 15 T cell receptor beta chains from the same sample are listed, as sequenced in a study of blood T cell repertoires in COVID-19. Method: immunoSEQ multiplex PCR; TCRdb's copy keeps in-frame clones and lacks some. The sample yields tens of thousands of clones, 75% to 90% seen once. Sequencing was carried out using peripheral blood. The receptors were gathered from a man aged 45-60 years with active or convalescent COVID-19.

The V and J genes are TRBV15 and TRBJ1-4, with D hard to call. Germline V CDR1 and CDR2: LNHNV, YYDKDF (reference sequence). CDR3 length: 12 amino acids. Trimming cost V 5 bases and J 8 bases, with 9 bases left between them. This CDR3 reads CATSLGAEKLFF. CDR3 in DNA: TGTGCCACCAGCCTAGGTGCGGAAAAACTGTTTTTT.

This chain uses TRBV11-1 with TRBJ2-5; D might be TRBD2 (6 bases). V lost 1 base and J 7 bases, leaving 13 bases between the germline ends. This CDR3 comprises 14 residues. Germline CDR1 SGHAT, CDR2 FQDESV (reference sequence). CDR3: CASSLGGTGGTQYF. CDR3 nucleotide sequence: TGTGCCAGCAGCTTAGGCGGGACTGGGGGGACCCAGTACTTC.

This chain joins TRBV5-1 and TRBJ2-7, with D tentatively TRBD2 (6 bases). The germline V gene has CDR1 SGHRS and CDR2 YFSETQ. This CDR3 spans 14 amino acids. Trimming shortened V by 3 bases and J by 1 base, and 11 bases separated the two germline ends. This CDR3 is CASSSISGSYEQYV. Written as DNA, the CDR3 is TGCGCCAGCAGCTCAATTAGCGGATCCTACGAGCAGTACGTC.

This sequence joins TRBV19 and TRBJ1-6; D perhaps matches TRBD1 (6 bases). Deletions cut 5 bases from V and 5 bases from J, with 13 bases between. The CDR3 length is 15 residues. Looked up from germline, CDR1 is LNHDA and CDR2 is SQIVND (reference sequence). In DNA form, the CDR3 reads TGTGCCAGTAGTGCCGACAGGACGGATAATTCACCCCTCCACTTT. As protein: CASSADRTDNSPLHF.

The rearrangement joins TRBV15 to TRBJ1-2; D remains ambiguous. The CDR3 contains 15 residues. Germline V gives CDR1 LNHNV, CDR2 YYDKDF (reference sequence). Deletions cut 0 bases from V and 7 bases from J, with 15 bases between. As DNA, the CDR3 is TGTGCCACCAGCAGAGAACGGCACAGAGTAAGTGGCTACACCTTC. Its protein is CATSRERHRVSGYTF.

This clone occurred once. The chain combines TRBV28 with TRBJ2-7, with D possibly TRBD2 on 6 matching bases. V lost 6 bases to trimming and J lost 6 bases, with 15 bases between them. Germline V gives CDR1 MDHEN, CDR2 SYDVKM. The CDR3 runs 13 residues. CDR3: CASRNPGLSEQYF. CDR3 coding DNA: TGTGCCAGCAGGAACCCGGGACTCTCCGAGCAGTACTTC.

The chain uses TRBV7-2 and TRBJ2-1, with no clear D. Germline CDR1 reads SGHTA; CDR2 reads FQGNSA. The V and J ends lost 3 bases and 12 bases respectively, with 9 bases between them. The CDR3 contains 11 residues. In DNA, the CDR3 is TGTGCCAGCAGCTTCGGCGGCGGGCAGTTCTTC. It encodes CASSFGGGQFF. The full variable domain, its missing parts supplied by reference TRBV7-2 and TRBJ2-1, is GAGVSQSPSNKVTEKGKDVELRCDPISGHTALYWYRQSLGQGLEFLIYFQGNSAPDKSGLPSDRFSAERTGGSVSTLTIQRTQQEDSAVYLCASSFGGGQFFGPGTRLTVL.

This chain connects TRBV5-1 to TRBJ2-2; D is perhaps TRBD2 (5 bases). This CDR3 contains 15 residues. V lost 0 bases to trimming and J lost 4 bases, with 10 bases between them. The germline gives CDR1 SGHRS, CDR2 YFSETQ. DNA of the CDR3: TGCGCCAGCAGCTTGGAGAGGGCGGGCACCGGGGAGCTGTTTTTT. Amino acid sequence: CASSLERAGTGELFF.

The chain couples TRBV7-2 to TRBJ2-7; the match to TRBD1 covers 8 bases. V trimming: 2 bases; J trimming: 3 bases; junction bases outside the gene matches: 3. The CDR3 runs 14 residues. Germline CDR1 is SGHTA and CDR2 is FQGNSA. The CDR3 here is CASSLQGTGYEQYF. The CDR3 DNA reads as TGTGCCAGCAGCTTACAGGGGACAGGCTACGAGCAGTACTTC.

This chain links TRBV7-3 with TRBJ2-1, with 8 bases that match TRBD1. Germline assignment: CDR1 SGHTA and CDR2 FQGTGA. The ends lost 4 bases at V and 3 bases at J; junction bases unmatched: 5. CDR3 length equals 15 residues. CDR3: CASSSTGGLYNEQFF. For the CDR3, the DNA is TGTGCCAGCAGCTCCACAGGGGGGCTCTACAATGAGCAGTTCTTC.

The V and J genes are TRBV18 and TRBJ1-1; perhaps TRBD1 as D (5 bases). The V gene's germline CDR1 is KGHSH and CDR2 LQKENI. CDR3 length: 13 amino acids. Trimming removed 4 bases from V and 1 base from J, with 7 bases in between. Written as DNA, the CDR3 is TGTGCCAGCTCACTCGACAGGAACACTGAAGCTTTCTTT. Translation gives CASSLDRNTEAFF.

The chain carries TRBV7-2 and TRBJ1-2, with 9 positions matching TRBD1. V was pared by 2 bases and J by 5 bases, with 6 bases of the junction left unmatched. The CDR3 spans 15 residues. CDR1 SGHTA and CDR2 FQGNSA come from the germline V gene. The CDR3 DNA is TGTGCCAGCAGCTTAACGGGACAGGGAGGATATGGCTACACCTTC. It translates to CASSLTGQGGYGYTF.

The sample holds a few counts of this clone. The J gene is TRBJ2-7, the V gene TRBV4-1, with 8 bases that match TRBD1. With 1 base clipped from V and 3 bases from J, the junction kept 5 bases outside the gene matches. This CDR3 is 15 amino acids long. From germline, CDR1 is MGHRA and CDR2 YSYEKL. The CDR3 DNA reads TGCGCCAGCAGCCAAGGGGCAGGGGGCGGCTACGAGCAGTACGTC. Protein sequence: CASSQGAGGGYEQYV.

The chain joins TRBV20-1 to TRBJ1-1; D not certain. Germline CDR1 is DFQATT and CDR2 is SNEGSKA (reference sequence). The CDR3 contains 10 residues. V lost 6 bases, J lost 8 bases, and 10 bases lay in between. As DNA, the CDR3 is TGCAGTGCCTTGCCGGGGGAAGCTTTCTTT. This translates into CSALPGEAFF.

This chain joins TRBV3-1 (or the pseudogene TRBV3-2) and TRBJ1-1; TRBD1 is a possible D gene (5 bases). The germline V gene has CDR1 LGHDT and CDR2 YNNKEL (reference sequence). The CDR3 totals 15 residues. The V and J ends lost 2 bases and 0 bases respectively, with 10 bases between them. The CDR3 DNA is TGTGCCAGCAGCCAAACAGGAAACTTGAACACTGAAGCTTTCTTT. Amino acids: CASSQTGNLNTEAFF.